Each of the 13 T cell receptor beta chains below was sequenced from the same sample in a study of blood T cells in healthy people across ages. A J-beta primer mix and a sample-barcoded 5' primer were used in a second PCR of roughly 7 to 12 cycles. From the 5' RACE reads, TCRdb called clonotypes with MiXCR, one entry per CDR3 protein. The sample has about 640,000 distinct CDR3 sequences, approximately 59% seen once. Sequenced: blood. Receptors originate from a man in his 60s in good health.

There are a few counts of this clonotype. CDR3 region: CSARPLAGYQETQYF. The CDR3 DNA reads TGCAGTGCTAGACCACTAGCGGGGTACCAAGAGACCCAGTACTTC. The V call is TRBV20-1, the J call TRBJ2-5, with 10 bases aligning to TRBD2. Germline values: CDR1 DFQATT, CDR2 SNEGSKA (reference sequence). The CDR3 totals 15 residues. Trimming removed 2 bases from V and 0 bases from J; junction bases left unmatched: 3.

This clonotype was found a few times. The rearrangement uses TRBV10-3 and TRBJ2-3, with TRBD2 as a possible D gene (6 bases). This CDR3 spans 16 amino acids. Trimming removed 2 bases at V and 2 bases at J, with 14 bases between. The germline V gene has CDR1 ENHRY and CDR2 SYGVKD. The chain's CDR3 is CAISEMAGGYTDTQYF. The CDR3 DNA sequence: TGTGCCATCAGTGAGATGGCCGGGGGATACACAGATACGCAGTATTTT.

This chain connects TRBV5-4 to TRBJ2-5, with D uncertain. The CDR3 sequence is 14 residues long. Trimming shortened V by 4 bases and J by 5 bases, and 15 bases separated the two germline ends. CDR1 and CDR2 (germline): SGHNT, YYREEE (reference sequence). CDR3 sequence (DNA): TGTGCCAGCAGCGAAGACTTCTCAGGCGAGACCCAGTACTTC. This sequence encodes CASSEDFSGETQYF.

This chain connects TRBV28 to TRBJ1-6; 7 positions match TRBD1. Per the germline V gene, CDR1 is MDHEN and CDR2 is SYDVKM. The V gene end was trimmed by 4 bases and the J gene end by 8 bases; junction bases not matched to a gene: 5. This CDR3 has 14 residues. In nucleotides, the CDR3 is TGTGCCAGCAGTTCGGGACAGAAGCATTCACCCCTCCACTTT. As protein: CASSSGQKHSPLHF.

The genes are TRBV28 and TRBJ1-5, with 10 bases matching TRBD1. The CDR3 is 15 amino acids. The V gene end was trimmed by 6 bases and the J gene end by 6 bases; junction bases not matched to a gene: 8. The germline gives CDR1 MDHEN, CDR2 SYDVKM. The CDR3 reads CASRPGTGAGQPQHF. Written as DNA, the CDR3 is TGTGCCAGCAGACCCGGGACAGGGGCGGGTCAGCCCCAGCATTTT.

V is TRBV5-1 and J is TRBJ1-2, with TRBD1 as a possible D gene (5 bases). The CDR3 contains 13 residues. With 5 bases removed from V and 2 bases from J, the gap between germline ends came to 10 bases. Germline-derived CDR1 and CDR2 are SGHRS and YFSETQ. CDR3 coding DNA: TGCGCCAGCAGAGAGGGGCTCAACTATGGCTACACCTTC. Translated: CASREGLNYGYTF. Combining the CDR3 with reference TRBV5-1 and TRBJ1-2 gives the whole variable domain KAGVTQTPRYLIKTRGQQVTLSCSPISGHRSVSWYQQTPGQGLQFLFEYFSETQRNKGNFPGRFSGRQFSNSRSEMNVSTLELGDSALYLCASREGLNYGYTFGSGTRLTVV.

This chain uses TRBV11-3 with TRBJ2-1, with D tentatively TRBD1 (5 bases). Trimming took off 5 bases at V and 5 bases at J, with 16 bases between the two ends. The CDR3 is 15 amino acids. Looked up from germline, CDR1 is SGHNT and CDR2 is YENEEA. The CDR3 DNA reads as TGTGCCAGCAGCGACGTTAGGGGCCTCCACAATGAGCAGTTCTTC. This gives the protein CASSDVRGLHNEQFF.

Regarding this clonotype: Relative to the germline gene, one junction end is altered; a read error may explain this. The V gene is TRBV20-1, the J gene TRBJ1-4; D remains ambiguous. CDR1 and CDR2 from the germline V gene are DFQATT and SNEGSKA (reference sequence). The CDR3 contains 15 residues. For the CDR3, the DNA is TGCGGTGCTAGAGATGGAGGTGCAACTAATGAAAAACTGTTTTTT. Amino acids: CGARDGGATNEKLFF.

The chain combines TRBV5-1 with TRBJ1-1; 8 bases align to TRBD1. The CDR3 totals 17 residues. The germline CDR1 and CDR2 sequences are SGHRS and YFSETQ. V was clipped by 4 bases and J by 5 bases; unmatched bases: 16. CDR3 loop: CASSQNGGQGRKTEAFF. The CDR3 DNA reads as TGCGCCAGCAGCCAAAATGGAGGACAGGGTCGTAAAACTGAAGCTTTCTTT. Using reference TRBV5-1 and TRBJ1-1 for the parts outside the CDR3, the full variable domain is KAGVTQTPRYLIKTRGQQVTLSCSPISGHRSVSWYQQTPGQGLQFLFEYFSETQRNKGNFPGRFSGRQFSNSRSEMNVSTLELGDSALYLCASSQNGGQGRKTEAFFGQGTRLTVV.

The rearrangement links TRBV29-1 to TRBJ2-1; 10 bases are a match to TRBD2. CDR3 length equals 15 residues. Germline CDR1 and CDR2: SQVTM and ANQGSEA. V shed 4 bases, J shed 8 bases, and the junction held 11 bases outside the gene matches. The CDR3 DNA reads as TGCAGCGTTGGGCTAGCGGGGGTGCCGGACGATGAGCAGTTCTTC. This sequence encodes CSVGLAGVPDDEQFF.

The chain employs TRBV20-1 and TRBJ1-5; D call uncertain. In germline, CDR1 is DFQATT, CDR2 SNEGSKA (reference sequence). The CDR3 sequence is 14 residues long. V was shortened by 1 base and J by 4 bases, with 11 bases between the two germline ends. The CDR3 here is CSARAPEGNQPQHF. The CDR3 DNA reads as TGCAGTGCTAGAGCCCCGGAGGGTAATCAGCCCCAGCATTTT.

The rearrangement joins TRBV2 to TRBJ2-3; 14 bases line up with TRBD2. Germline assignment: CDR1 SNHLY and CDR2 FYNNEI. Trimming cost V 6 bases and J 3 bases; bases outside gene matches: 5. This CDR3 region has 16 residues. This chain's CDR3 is CASRRTSGGLTDTQYF. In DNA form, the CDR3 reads TGTGCCAGCAGACGGACTAGCGGGGGGTTGACAGATACGCAGTATTTT.

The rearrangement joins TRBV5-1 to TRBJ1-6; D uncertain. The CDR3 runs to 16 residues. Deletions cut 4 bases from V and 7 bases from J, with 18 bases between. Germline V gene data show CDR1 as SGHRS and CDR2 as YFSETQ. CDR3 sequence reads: CASSPAATATNSPLHF. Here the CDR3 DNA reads TGCGCCAGCAGCCCGGCGGCGACGGCAACCAATTCACCCCTCCACTTT. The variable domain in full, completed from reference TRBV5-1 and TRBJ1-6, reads KAGVTQTPRYLIKTRGQQVTLSCSPISGHRSVSWYQQTPGQGLQFLFEYFSETQRNKGNFPGRFSGRQFSNSRSEMNVSTLELGDSALYLCASSPAATATNSPLHFGNGTRLTVT.